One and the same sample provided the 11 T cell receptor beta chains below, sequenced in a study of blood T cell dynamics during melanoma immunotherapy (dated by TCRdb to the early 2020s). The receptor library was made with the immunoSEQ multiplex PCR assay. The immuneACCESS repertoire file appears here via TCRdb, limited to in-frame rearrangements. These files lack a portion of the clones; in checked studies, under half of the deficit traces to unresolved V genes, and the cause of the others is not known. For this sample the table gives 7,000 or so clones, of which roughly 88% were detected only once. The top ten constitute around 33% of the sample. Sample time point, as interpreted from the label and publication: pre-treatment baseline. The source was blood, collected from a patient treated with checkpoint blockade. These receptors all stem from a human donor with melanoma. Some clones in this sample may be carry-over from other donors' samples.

The CDR3 protein is CASRSLGPRNTEAFF. The CDR3 DNA sequence: TGTGCCAGCAGGTCTCTGGGACCCCGGAACACTGAAGCTTTCTTT. The chain uses TRBV28 and TRBJ1-1; possible D gene TRBD1, 5 bases. The length of the CDR3 is 15 residues. V lost 6 bases, J lost 1 base, and 15 bases lay in between. Germline CDR1 and CDR2: MDHEN and SYDVKM.

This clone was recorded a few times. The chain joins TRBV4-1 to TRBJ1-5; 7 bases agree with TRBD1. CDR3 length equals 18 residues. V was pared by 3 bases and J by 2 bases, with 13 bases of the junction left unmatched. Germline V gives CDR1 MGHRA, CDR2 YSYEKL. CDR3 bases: TGCGCCAGCAGCCACATCTCCCTAGTAGACAGGGGCAATCAGCCCCAGCATTTT. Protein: CASSHISLVDRGNQPQHF.

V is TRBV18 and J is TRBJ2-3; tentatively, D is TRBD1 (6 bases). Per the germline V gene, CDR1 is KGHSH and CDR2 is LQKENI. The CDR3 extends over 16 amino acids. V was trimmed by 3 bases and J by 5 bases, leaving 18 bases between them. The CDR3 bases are TGTGCCAGCTCACCCGCCCACCAACAGGGTATAGATACGCAGTATTTT. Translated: CASSPAHQQGIDTQYF.

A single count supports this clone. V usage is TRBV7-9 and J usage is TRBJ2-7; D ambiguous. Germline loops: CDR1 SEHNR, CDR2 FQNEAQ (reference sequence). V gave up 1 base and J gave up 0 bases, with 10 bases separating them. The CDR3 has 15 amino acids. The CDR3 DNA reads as TGTGCCAGCAGCTTAGATTGGGATAGCTCCTACGAGCAGTACTTC. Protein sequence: CASSLDWDSSYEQYF.

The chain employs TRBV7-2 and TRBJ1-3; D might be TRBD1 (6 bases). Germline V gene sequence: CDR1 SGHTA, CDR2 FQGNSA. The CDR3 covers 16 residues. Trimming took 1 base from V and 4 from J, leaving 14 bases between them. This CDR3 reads CASSLVAGADGNTIYF. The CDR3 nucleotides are TGTGCCAGCAGCTTAGTGGCGGGGGCGGACGGAAACACCATATATTTT. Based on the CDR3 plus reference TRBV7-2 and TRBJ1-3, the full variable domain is GAGVSQSPSNKVTEKGKDVELRCDPISGHTALYWYRQSLGQGLEFLIYFQGNSAPDKSGLPSDRFSAERTGGSVSTLTIQRTQQEDSAVYLCASSLVAGADGNTIYFGEGSWLTVV.

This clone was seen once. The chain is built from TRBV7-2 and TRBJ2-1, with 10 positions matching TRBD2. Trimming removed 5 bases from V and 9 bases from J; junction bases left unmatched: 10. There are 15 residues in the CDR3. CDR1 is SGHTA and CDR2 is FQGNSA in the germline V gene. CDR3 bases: TGTGCCAGCAGCCCAGCTAGCGGGGGCTTCACTGAGCAGTTCTTC. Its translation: CASSPASGGFTEQFF.

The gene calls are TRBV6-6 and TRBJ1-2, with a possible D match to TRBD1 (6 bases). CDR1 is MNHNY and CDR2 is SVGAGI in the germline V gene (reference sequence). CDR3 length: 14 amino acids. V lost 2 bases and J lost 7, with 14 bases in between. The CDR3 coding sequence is TGTGCCAGCAGTTACGACAGGCGGGGTGGTGGCTACACCTTC. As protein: CASSYDRRGGGYTF.

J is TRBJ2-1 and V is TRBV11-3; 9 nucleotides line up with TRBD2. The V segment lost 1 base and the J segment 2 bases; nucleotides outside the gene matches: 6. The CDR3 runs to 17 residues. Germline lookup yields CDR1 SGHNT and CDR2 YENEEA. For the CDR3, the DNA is TGTGCCAGCAGCTTAGCCCCGACTAGCGGCCCCTACAATGAGCAGTTCTTC. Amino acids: CASSLAPTSGPYNEQFF. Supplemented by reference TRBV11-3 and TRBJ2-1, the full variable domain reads EAGVVQSPRYKIIEKKQPVAFWCNPISGHNTLYWYLQNLGQGPELLIRYENEEAVDDSQLPKDRFSAERLKGVDSTLKIQPAELGDSAVYLCASSLAPTSGPYNEQFFGPGTRLTVL.

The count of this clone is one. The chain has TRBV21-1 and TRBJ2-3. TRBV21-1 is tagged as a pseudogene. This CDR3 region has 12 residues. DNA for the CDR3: TGTGCCAGCACCTTAGGACCAGATACGCAGTATTTT. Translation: CASTLGPDTQYF.

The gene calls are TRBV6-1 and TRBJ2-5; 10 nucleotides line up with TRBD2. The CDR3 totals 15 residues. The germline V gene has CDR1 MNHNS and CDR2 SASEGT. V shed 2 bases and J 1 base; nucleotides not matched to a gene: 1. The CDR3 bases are TGTGCCAGCAGTGAACTAGCGGGAGCCCAAGAGACCCAGTACTTC. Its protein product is CASSELAGAQETQYF.

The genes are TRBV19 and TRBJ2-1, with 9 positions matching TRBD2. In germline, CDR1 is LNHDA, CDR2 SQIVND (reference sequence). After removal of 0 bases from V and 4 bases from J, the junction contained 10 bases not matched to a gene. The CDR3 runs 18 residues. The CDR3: CASSIEGRAGGPYNEQFF. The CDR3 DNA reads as TGTGCCAGTAGTATAGAAGGACGTGCGGGGGGGCCTTACAATGAGCAGTTCTTC.